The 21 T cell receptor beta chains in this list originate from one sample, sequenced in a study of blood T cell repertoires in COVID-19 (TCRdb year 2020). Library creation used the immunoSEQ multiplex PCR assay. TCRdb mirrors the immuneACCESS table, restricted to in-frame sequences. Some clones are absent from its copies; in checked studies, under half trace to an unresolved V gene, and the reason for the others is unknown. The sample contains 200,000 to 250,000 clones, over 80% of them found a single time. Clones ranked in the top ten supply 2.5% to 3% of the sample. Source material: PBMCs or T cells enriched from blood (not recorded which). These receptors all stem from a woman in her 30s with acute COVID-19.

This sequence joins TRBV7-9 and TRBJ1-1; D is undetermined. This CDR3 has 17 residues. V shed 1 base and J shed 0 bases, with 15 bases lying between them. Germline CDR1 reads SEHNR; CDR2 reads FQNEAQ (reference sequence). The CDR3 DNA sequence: TGTGCCAGCAGCTTAGGGGGTGTCAGAGGGATGAACACTGAAGCTTTCTTT. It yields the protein CASSLGGVRGMNTEAFF.

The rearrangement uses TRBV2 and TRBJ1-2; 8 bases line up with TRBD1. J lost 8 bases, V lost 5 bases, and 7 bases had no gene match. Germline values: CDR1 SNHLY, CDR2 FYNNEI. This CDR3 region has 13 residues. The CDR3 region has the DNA TGTGCCAGCAGTCCGACAGGGGCGAAGGGCTACACCTTC. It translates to CASSPTGAKGYTF.

CDR3 in amino acids: CASSEYGVDTEAFF. Here the CDR3 DNA reads TGTGCCAGCAGTGAATACGGGGTGGACACTGAAGCTTTCTTT. The chain links TRBV6-1 to TRBJ1-1; no clear D. The germline V gene encodes CDR1 MNHNS and CDR2 SASEGT. With 2 bases removed from V and 3 bases from J, the gap between germline ends came to 10 bases. The length of the CDR3 is 14 residues.

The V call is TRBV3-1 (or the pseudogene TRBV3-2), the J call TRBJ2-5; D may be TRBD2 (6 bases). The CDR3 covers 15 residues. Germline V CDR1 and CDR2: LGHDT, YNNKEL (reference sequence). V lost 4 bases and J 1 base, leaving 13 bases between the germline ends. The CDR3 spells CASSRRREPQETQYF. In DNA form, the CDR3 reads TGTGCCAGCAGCCGACGGCGGGAACCCCAAGAGACCCAGTACTTC.

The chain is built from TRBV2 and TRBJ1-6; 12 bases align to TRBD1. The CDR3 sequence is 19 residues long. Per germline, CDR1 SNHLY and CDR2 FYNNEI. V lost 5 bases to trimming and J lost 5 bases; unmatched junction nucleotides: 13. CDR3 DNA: TGTGCCAGCAGTACTAATCGCTCCGGGACAGGGGGCGATAATTCACCCCTCCACTTT. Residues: CASSTNRSGTGGDNSPLHF.

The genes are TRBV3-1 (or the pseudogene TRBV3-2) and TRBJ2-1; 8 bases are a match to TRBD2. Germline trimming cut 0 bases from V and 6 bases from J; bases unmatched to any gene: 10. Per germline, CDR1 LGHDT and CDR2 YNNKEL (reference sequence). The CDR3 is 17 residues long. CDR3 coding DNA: TGTGCCAGCAGCCAAGATGCGGGGGGCCCCCTTCTCAATGAGCAGTTCTTC. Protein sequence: CASSQDAGGPLLNEQFF.

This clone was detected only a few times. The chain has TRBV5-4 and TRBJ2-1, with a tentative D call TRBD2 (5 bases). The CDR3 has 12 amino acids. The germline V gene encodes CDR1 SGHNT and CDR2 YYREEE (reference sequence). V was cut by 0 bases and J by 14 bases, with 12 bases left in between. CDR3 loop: CASSLAEGPEFF. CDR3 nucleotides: TGTGCCAGCAGCTTGGCCGAGGGTCCTGAGTTCTTC.

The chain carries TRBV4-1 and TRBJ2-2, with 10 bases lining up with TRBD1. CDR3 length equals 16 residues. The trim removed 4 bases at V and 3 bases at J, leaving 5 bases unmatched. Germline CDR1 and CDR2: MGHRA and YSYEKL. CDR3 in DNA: TGCGCCAGCAGCCCGAGGGACAGGGGCTACACCGGGGAGCTGTTTTTT. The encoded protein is CASSPRDRGYTGELFF.

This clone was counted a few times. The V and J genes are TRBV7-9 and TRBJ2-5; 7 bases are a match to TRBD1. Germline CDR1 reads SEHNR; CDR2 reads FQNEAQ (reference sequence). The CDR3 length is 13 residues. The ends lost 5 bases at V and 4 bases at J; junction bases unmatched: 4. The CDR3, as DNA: TGTGCCAGCAGCCTCCGGACAGGAGAGACCCAGTACTTC. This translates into CASSLRTGETQYF.

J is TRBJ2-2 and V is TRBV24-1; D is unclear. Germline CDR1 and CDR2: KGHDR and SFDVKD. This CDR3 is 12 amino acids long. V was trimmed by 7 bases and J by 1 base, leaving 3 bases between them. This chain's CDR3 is CATSRNTGELFF. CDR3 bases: TGTGCCACCAGCCGGAACACCGGGGAGCTGTTTTTT.

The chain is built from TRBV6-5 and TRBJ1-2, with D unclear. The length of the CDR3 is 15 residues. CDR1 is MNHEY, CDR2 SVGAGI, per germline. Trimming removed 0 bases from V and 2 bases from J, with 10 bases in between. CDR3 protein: CASSYSRIRNYGYTF. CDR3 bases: TGTGCCAGCAGTTACTCGAGGATCCGGAACTATGGCTACACCTTC.

The CDR3 DNA reads as TGTGCCAGCAGCCCCCAGGGGGCGCTGACTGAAGCTTTCTTT. Its protein product is CASSPQGALTEAFF. This chain uses TRBV6-6 with TRBJ1-1, with 8 bases aligning to TRBD1. With 6 bases clipped from V and 5 bases from J, the junction kept 8 bases outside the gene matches. In germline, CDR1 is MNHNY, CDR2 SVGAGI (reference sequence). This CDR3 region has 14 residues.

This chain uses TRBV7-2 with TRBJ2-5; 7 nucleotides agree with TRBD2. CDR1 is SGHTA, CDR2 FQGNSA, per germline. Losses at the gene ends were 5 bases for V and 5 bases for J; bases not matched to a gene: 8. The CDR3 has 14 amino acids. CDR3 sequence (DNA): TGTGCCAGCAGCCCACGGACTAGGCGGGAGACCCAGTACTTC. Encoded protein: CASSPRTRRETQYF.

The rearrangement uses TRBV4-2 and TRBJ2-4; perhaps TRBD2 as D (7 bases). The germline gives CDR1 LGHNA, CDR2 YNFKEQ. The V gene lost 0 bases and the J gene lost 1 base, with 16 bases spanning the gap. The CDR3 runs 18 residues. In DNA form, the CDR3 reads TGTGCCAGCAGCCAAGACCCAGGCGGGGGCGAGGCCAAAAACATTCAGTACTTC. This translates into CASSQDPGGGEAKNIQYF.

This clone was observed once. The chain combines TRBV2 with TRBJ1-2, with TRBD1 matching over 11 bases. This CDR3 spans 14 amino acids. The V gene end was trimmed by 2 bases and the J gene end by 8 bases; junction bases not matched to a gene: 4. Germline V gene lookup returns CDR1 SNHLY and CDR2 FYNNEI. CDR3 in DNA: TGTGCCAGCAGTGAATCCGGACAGGGGGCCGGCTACACCTTC. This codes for CASSESGQGAGYTF.

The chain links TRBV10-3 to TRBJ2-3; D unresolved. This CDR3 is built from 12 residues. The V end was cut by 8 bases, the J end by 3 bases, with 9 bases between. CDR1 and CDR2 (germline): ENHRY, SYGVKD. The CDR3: CAIRSQTDTQYF. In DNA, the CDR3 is TGTGCCATCCGAAGTCAGACAGATACGCAGTATTTT.

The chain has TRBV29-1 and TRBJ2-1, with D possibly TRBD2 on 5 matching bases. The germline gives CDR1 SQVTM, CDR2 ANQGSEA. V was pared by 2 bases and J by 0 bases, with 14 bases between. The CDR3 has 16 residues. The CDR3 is CSVERLVGSSYNEQFF. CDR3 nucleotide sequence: TGCAGCGTTGAAAGATTAGTAGGGAGCTCCTACAATGAGCAGTTCTTC.

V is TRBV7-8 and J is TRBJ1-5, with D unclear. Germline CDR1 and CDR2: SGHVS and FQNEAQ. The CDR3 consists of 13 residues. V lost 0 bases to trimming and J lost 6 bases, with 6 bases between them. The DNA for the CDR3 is TGTGCCAGCAGCTTAGCTCGGAGTCAGCCCCAGCATTTT. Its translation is CASSLARSQPQHF.

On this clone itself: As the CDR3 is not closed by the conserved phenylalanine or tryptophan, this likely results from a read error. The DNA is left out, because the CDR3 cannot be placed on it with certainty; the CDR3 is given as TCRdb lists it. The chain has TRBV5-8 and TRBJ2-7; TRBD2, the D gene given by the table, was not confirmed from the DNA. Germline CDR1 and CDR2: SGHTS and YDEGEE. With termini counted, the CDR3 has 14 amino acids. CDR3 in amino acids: CASSLDYGRSAMNP.

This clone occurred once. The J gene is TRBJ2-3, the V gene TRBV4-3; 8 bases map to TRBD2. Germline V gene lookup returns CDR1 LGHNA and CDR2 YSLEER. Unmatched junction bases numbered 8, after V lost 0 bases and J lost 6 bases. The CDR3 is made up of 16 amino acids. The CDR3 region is CASSQDRWTSRDTQYF. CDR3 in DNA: TGCGCCAGCAGCCAAGACAGGTGGACTAGCCGTGATACGCAGTATTTT.

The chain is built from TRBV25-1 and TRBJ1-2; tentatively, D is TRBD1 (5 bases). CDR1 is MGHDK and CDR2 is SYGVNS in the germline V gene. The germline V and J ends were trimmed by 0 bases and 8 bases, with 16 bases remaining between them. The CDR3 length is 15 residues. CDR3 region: CASSEYWGLSGGYTF. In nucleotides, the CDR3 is TGTGCCAGCAGTGAATACTGGGGCCTCTCGGGCGGCTACACCTTC.